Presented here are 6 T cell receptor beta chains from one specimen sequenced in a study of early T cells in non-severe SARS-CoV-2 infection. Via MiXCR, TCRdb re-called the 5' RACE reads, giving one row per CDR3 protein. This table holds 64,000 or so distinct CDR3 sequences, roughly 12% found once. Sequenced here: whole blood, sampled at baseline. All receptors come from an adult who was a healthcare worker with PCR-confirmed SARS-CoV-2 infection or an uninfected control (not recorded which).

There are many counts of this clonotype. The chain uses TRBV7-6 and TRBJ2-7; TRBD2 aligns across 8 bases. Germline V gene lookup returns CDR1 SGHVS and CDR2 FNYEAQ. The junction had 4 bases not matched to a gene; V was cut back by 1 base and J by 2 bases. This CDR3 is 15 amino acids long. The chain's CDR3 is CASSLGSGIAYEQYF. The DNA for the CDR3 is TGTGCCAGCAGCTTAGGTAGCGGGATTGCCTACGAGCAGTACTTC.

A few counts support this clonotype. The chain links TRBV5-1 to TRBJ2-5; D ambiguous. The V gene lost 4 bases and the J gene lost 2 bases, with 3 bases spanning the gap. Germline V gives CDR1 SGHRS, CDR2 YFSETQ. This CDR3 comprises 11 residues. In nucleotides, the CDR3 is TGCGCCAGCAGCGTGCAAGAGACCCAGTACTTC. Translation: CASSVQETQYF.

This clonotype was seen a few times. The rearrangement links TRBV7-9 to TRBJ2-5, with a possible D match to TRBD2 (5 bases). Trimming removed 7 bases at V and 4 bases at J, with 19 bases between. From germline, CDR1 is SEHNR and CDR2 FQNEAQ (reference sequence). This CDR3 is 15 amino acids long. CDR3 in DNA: TGTGCCAGCACCCCCCAAGGAGGTCTGGGAGAGACCCAGTACTTC. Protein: CASTPQGGLGETQYF.

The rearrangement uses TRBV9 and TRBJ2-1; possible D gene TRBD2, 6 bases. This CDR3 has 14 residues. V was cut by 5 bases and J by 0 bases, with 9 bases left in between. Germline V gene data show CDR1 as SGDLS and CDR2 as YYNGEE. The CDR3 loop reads CASREGSSYNEQFF. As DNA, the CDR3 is TGTGCCAGCAGGGAGGGCTCCTCCTACAATGAGCAGTTCTTC.

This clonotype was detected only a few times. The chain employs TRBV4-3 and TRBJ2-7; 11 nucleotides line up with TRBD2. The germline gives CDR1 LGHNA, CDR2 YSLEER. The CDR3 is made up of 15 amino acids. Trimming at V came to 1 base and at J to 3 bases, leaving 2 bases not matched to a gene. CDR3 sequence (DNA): TGCGCCAGCAGCCAAGCGGGACTAGCGGTCTACGAGCAGTACTTC. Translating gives CASSQAGLAVYEQYF.

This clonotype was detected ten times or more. The CDR3: CASSRDSYSGNTIYF. For the CDR3, the DNA is TGTGCCAGCAGCCGGGACAGTTACTCTGGAAACACCATATATTTT. The chain uses TRBV5-5 and TRBJ1-3; 7 positions match TRBD1. This CDR3 has 15 residues. Germline trimming cut 4 bases from V and 0 bases from J; bases unmatched to any gene: 4. Germline V lookup: CDR1 SGHKS, CDR2 YYEKEE (reference sequence).